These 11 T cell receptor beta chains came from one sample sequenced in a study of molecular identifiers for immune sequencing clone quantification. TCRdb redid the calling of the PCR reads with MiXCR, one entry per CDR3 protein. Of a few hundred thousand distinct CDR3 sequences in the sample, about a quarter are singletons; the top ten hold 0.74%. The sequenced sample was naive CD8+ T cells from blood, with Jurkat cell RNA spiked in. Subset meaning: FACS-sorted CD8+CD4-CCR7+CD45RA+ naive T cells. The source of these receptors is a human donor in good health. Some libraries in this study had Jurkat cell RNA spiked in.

CDR3 loop: CSATETSYYEQYF. CDR3 nucleotides: TGCAGTGCTACAGAAACTAGCTACTACGAGCAGTACTTC. V is TRBV20-1 and J is TRBJ2-7; D is possibly TRBD2 (6 bases). The CDR3 extends over 13 amino acids. Trimming removed 4 bases at V and 3 bases at J, with 13 bases between. Germline V gives CDR1 DFQATT, CDR2 SNEGSKA (reference sequence).

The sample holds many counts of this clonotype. CDR3 DNA: TGTGCCAGCAGCTTAGTCGGGGGCAGGAGCTCCTACGAGCAGTACTTC. This translates into CASSLVGGRSSYEQYF. This chain connects TRBV7-9 to TRBJ2-7; D might be TRBD1 or TRBD2, each matching 6 bases. Germline V gene lookup returns CDR1 SEHNR and CDR2 FQNEAQ (reference sequence). Trimming shortened V by 1 base and J by 0 bases, and 13 bases separated the two germline ends. The CDR3 runs to 16 residues.

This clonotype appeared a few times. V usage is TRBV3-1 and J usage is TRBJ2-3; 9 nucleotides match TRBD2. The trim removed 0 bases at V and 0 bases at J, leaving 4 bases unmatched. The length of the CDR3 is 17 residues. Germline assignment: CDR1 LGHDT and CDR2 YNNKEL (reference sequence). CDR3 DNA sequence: TGTGCCAGCAGCCAAGATCCTAGCGGGACTAGCACAGATACGCAGTATTTT. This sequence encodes CASSQDPSGTSTDTQYF.

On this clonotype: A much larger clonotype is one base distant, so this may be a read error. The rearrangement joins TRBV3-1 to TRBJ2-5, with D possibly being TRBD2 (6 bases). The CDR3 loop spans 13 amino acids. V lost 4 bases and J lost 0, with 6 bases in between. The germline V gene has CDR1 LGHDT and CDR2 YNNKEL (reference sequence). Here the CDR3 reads CASSRDYQETQYF. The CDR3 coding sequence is TGTGCCAGCAGCCGGGACTACCAAGAGACCCAGTACTTC.

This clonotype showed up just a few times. Here the CDR3 reads CASSYTGTSYTDTQYF. In DNA form, the CDR3 reads TGTGCCAGCAGTTACACCGGGACTAGTTATACAGATACGCAGTATTTT. The chain combines TRBV6-6 with TRBJ2-3; TRBD2 agrees at 8 bases. Germline CDR1 is MNHNY and CDR2 is SVGAGI (reference sequence). V shed 2 bases and J 3 bases; nucleotides not matched to a gene: 7. The CDR3 is made up of 16 amino acids.

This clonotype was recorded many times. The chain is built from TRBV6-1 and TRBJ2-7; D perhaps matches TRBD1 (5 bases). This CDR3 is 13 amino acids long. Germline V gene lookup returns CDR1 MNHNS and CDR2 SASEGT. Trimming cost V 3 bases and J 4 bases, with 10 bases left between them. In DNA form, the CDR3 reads TGTGCCAGCAGTGACGCAGGGTGGTACGAGCAGTACTTC. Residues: CASSDAGWYEQYF.

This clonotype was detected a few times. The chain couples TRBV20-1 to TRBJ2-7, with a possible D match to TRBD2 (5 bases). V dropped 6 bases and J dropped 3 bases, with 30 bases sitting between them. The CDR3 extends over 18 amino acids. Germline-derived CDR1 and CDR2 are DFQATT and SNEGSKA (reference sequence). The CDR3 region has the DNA TGCAGTGCCCCCTCGCCAGGTCGCGACTACACGGGAAACTACGAGCAGTACTTC. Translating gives CSAPSPGRDYTGNYEQYF.

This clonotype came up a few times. The DNA for the CDR3 is TGCGCCAGCAGCCAAGGGCCCGGGACAGGGTTAGGGGGCACTGAAGCTTTCTTT. It codes for CASSQGPGTGLGGTEAFF. The rearrangement links TRBV4-1 to TRBJ1-1; 9 bases line up with TRBD1. The CDR3 spans 18 residues. CDR1 and CDR2 (germline): MGHRA, YSYEKL. Unmatched junction bases numbered 13, after V lost 1 base and J lost 4 bases.

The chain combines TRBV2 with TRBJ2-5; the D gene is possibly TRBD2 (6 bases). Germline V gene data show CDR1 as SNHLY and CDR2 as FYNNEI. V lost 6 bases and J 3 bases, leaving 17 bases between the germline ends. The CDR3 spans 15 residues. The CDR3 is CASSSGTFQEETQYF. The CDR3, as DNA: TGTGCCAGCAGCTCCGGGACTTTTCAGGAAGAGACCCAGTACTTC.

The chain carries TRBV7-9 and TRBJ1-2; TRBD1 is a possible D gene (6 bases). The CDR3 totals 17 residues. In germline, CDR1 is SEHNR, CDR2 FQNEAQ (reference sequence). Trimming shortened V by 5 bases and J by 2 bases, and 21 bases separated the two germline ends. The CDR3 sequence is CASSPHPGAGDNYGYTF. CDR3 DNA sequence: TGTGCCAGCAGCCCCCACCCCGGGGCAGGGGACAACTATGGCTACACCTTC. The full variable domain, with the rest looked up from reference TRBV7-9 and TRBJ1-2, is DTGVSQNPRHKITKRGQNVTFRCDPISEHNRLYWYRQTLGQGPEFLTYFQNEAQLEKSRLLSDRFSAERPKGSFSTLEIQRTEQGDSAMYLCASSPHPGAGDNYGYTFGSGTRLTVV.

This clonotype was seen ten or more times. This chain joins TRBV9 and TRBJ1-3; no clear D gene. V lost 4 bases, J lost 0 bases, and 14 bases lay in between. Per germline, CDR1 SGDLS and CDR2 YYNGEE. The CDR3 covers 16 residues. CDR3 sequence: CASSPRTESSGNTIYF. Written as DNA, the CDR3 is TGTGCCAGCAGCCCCAGGACGGAGAGCTCTGGAAACACCATATATTTT.